The 11 T cell receptor beta chains listed next were all sequenced from one sample in a study of T cells in Graves' hyperthyroidism and ophthalmopathy (dated by TCRdb to between 2018 and 2021). Receptor amplification or capture employed multiplex PCR. The instrument given in TCRdb is Illumina HiSeq 2000. The TCR beta CDR3 regions were amplified from RNA transcripts. The TCR CDR3 was subjected to a first round of RT-PCR using the HTBI primer set and the Qiagen OneStep RT-PCR kit. TCRdb cleaned the public reads at Q25 with fastp, built clones with MiXCR and kept in-frame beta chains. Rows with one shared CDR3 protein collapse into an entry with the most common genes and DNA. This sample comprises over 550,000 distinct CDR3 sequences, around 17% of them detected only once. The ten largest clonotypes hold 15% to 20% of the sample. Sequencing was carried out using blood. The receptors here all came from a woman aged 18-30 years with Graves' hyperthyroidism.

This clonotype has a count of ten or more. The J gene is TRBJ2-3, the V gene TRBV2; D might be TRBD1 (5 bases). This CDR3 has 12 residues. Germline V gene sequence: CDR1 SNHLY, CDR2 FYNNEI. V lost 7 bases to trimming and J lost 5 bases, with 10 bases between them. In DNA form, the CDR3 reads TGTGCCAGCAAAGGGGTTATAGATACGCAGTATTTT. Amino acid sequence: CASKGVIDTQYF.

This clonotype was observed at least ten times. This CDR3 is CASSQSSSRYF. The CDR3 DNA sequence: TGTGCCAGCAGCCAGTCCTCCAGTCGGTACTTC. This sequence joins TRBV3-1 and TRBJ2-5; no firm D call. V lost 3 bases and J lost 13, with 12 bases in between. Germline CDR1 and CDR2: LGHDT and YNNKEL (reference sequence). This CDR3 is built from 11 residues.

This clonotype was counted a few times. This chain uses TRBV20-1 with TRBJ1-4, with unresolved D. V lost 5 bases to trimming and J lost 4 bases, with 8 bases between them. Looked up from germline, CDR1 is DFQATT and CDR2 is SNEGSKA (reference sequence). The CDR3 runs to 12 residues. In DNA form, the CDR3 reads TGCAGTGCTCCGGACGGTAATGAAAAACTGTTTTTT. As protein: CSAPDGNEKLFF.

This clonotype was detected ten times or more. The chain joins TRBV7-2 to TRBJ1-2; D is unclear. The CDR3 length is 17 residues. V was shortened by 2 bases and J by 4 bases, with 20 bases between the two germline ends. Germline-derived CDR1 and CDR2 are SGHTA and FQGNSA. CDR3 in amino acids: CASSLMSVSVESYGYTF. The CDR3 region has the DNA TGTGCCAGCAGCTTAATGTCAGTTTCTGTGGAGTCCTATGGCTACACCTTC.

This clonotype was counted many times. The rearrangement joins TRBV18 to TRBJ1-1; 8 bases align to TRBD1. CDR3 size: 14 residues. CDR1 is KGHSH, CDR2 LQKENI, per germline. Trimming took 2 bases from V and 4 from J; bases not matched to a gene: 3. CDR3 residues: CASSPRQGSTEAFF. In DNA, the CDR3 is TGTGCCAGCTCACCAAGACAGGGGAGCACTGAAGCTTTCTTT. Complete variable domain (other parts from reference TRBV18 and TRBJ1-1): NAGVMQNPRHLVRRRGQEARLRCSPMKGHSHVYWYRQLPEEGLKFMVYLQKENIIDESGMPKERFSAEFPKEGPSILRIQQVVRGDSAAYFCASSPRQGSTEAFFGQGTRLTVV.

The gene calls are TRBV20-1 and TRBJ2-3, with TRBD2 identical over 8 bases. The junction had 10 bases not matched to a gene; V was cut back by 3 bases and J by 2 bases. Looked up from germline, CDR1 is DFQATT and CDR2 is SNEGSKA (reference sequence). CDR3 length equals 16 residues. The CDR3 sequence is CSASMPSGYITDTQYF. CDR3 DNA: TGCAGTGCTAGTATGCCTAGCGGGTATATCACAGATACGCAGTATTTT.

This clonotype was seen a handful of times. This chain uses TRBV9 with TRBJ1-2; D call uncertain. V gave up 3 bases and J gave up 6 bases, with 9 bases separating them. Germline lookup yields CDR1 SGDLS and CDR2 YYNGEE. The length of the CDR3 is 12 residues. In nucleotides, the CDR3 is TGTGCCAGCAGCGGCCATATCCATGGCTACACCTTC. Encoded protein: CASSGHIHGYTF.

This clonotype turned up a few times. The V and J genes are TRBV7-2 and TRBJ2-5; D uncertain. Trimming took off 5 bases at V and 1 base at J, with 11 bases between the two ends. The germline CDR1 and CDR2 sequences are SGHTA and FQGNSA. This CDR3 is 14 amino acids long. DNA of the CDR3: TGTGCCAGCAGCCATGTAACAGTCCAAGAGACCCAGTACTTC. Its protein is CASSHVTVQETQYF. Variable domain in full (rest from reference TRBV7-2 and TRBJ2-5): GAGVSQSPSNKVTEKGKDVELRCDPISGHTALYWYRQSLGQGLEFLIYFQGNSAPDKSGLPSDRFSAERTGGSVSTLTIQRTQQEDSAVYLCASSHVTVQETQYFGPGTRLLVL.

This chain joins TRBV10-3 and TRBJ1-2, with 10 bases that match TRBD1. Germline lookup yields CDR1 ENHRY and CDR2 SYGVKD. The CDR3 loop spans 15 amino acids. Trimming removed 8 bases from V and 3 bases from J; junction bases left unmatched: 9. The CDR3 loop is CAILKTGTGDYGYTF. The CDR3 DNA follows: TGTGCCATCCTTAAAACCGGGACAGGGGACTATGGCTACACCTTC.

The V call is TRBV15, the J call TRBJ2-1; possibly TRBD2 for D (5 bases). Germline CDR1 LNHNV, CDR2 YYDKDF (reference sequence). The V and J ends lost 3 bases and 0 bases respectively, with 15 bases between them. This CDR3 is 17 amino acids long. In DNA, the CDR3 is TGTGCCACCAGCAGTGTAGCGTTAACTAGCTCCTACAATGAGCAGTTCTTC. Amino acid sequence: CATSSVALTSSYNEQFF.

The chain employs TRBV6-1 and TRBJ1-5, with a possible D match to TRBD1 (5 bases). This CDR3 is built from 17 residues. The germline gives CDR1 MNHNS, CDR2 SASEGT. The V end was cut by 2 bases, the J end by 2 bases, with 16 bases between. The CDR3 protein is CASSELLLGRGNQPQHF. The CDR3 DNA is TGTGCCAGCAGTGAATTATTATTGGGCAGGGGCAATCAGCCCCAGCATTTT.